These 5 T cell receptor beta chains originate from one sample sequenced in a study of T cells after yellow fever vaccination. TCRdb used MiXCR to reprocess the 5' RACE reads, holding one entry per CDR3 protein. The repertoire holds about 50,000 distinct CDR3 sequences, with approximately 7.7% as singletons. Sequencing was performed on CD8+ T cells sorted from PBMCs, taken on the day of the first yellow fever vaccination. These receptors were taken from a man between 18 and 29 years old who received the YFV17D yellow fever vaccine.

The genes are TRBV4-1 and TRBJ1-5, with 7 bases lining up with TRBD1. This CDR3 region has 13 residues. J gave up 5 bases and V 5 bases, and 3 bases lay outside the gene matches. Per germline, CDR1 MGHRA and CDR2 YSYEKL. DNA for the CDR3: TGCGCCAGCAGCGACAGGGTGGATCAGCCCCAGCATTTT. This sequence encodes CASSDRVDQPQHF.

This clonotype was recorded at least ten times. The V and J genes are TRBV29-1 and TRBJ2-5; no clear D gene. The CDR3 length is 13 residues. Trimming took 2 bases from V and 3 from J, leaving 10 bases between them. The germline V gene encodes CDR1 SQVTM and CDR2 ANQGSEA. This chain's CDR3 is CSVEQGEEETQYF. CDR3 sequence (DNA): TGCAGCGTTGAACAAGGTGAAGAAGAGACCCAGTACTTC.

The chain employs TRBV7-2 and TRBJ2-5; 9 bases are shared with TRBD1. CDR1 and CDR2 from the germline V gene are SGHTA and FQGNSA. This CDR3 contains 15 residues. J was trimmed by 4 bases and V by 1 base; bases with no gene match: 4. This CDR3 is CASSLGGTGRETQYF. As DNA, the CDR3 is TGTGCCAGCAGCTTAGGCGGGACAGGGCGAGAGACCCAGTACTTC.

This clonotype was counted only a few times. This sequence joins TRBV7-2 and TRBJ1-3; D gene uncertain. The CDR3 totals 15 residues. V was cut by 4 bases and J by 4 bases, with 14 bases left in between. Germline CDR1 SGHTA, CDR2 FQGNSA. This CDR3 is CASSYGPSGGNTIYF. Here the CDR3 DNA reads TGTGCCAGCAGCTATGGGCCCTCGGGCGGAAACACCATATATTTT.

The sample holds a few counts of this clonotype. The chain uses TRBV4-1 and TRBJ1-1, with 7 bases matching TRBD1. In germline, CDR1 is MGHRA, CDR2 YSYEKL. There are 14 residues in the CDR3. V lost 2 bases and J lost 4; bases outside the gene matches: 4. The chain's CDR3 is CASSQSGGLTEAFF. The CDR3 DNA follows: TGCGCCAGCAGCCAATCAGGGGGGCTCACTGAAGCTTTCTTT.